A selection of T cell receptor beta chains follows, all from one sample in a study of early T cells in non-severe SARS-CoV-2 infection. TCRdb re-derived calls from the 5' RACE reads in MiXCR, one entry per CDR3 protein. The sample lists 85,000 to 100,000 distinct CDR3 sequences; 16% were seen once. The specimen was whole blood, collected at baseline. The receptors stem from an adult who was a healthcare worker with PCR-confirmed SARS-CoV-2 infection or an uninfected control (not recorded which). The CDR3 runs from the conserved cysteine through the conserved F or W. D genes are given only for firm matches. The listing skips clone size in some rows; elsewhere it reads once, few, many or a size class.

d_call j_call clone_size v_call cdr3_aa cdr3_nt
NA TRBJ1-6 NA TRBV12-3/TRBV12-4 CASSFLRDYSPLHF TGTGCCAGCAGTTTTCTTAGGGACTATTCACCCCTCCACTTT
TRBD1 TRBJ1-5 many TRBV27 CASRRTGNGDQPQHF TGTGCCAGCAGGAGGACAGGGAATGGGGATCAGCCCCAGCATTTT
NA TRBJ2-5 NA TRBV28 CASIPGAWGAQETQYF TGTGCCAGCATCCCGGGGGCCTGGGGGGCCCAAGAGACCCAGTACTTC
TRBD1 TRBJ1-2 NA TRBV11-2 CASSQEGTGYGYTF TGTGCCAGCAGCCAAGAAGGGACAGGCTATGGCTACACCTTC
NA TRBJ2-5 NA TRBV20-1 CSASSDKETQYF TGCAGTGCTAGCAGCGATAAAGAGACCCAGTACTTC
NA TRBJ1-1 many TRBV7-6 CASSRADLGNTEAFF TGTGCCAGCAGCCGGGCCGACCTAGGGAACACTGAAGCTTTCTTT
NA TRBJ2-4 NA TRBV19 CASHRRNLSKPKNIQYF TGTGCCAGTCATCGAAGAAACCTCTCAAAGCCCAAAAACATTCAGTACTTC
NA TRBJ2-5 NA TRBV7-9 CASSLDRGIETQYF TGTGCCAGCAGCTTAGACCGGGGGATCGAGACCCAGTACTTC
NA TRBJ1-6 NA TRBV5-4 CASSLRGSSSYNSPLHF TGTGCCAGCAGCTTGAGAGGCAGCAGCTCCTATAATTCACCCCTCCACTTT
TRBD2 TRBJ2-3 few TRBV3-1 CASSQTSGTSTDTQYF TGTGCCAGCAGCCAAACTAGCGGGACTAGCACAGATACGCAGTATTTT
NA TRBJ1-1 NA TRBV4-2 CASSPQTAQNTEAFF TGTGCCAGCAGCCCCCAGACCGCGCAGAACACTGAAGCTTTCTTT
TRBD2 TRBJ2-3 once TRBV5-5 CASSSGLAEVTDTQYF TGTGCCAGCAGCTCGGGACTAGCGGAGGTAACAGATACGCAGTATTTT
TRBD1 TRBJ1-2 NA TRBV20-1 CSARAPGQGANYGYTF TGCAGTGCTAGAGCCCCGGGCCAGGGGGCTAACTATGGCTACACCTTC
NA TRBJ1-6 NA TRBV12-3/TRBV12-4 CASSLGDGSYNSPLHF TGTGCCAGCAGTTTAGGGGACGGCTCCTATAATTCACCCCTCCACTTT
NA TRBJ2-7 NA TRBV21-1 CASSKWLAGGYFYEQYF TGTGCCAGCAGCAAATGGCTAGCGGGAGGATATTTCTACGAGCAGTACTTC
NA TRBJ2-7 few TRBV19 CASSKGGLNEQYF TGTGCCAGTAGTAAGGGCGGGTTGAACGAGCAGTACTTC
NA TRBJ2-5 NA TRBV12-3/TRBV12-4 CASSFLQGPGETQYF TGTGCCAGCAGTTTCCTACAGGGACCGGGGGAGACCCAGTACTTC
NA TRBJ1-1 few TRBV5-8 CASSLEAGRATEAFF TGTGCCAGCAGCTTGGAGGCAGGGAGGGCCACTGAAGCTTTCTTT
NA TRBJ2-5 many TRBV7-8 CASSLAGAPETQYF TGTGCCAGCAGCTTAGCGGGGGCGCCAGAGACCCAGTACTTC
TRBD2 TRBJ2-7 NA TRBV12-3/TRBV12-4 CASSLIGGVEQYF TGTGCCAGCAGCCTGATTGGGGGGGTCGAGCAGTACTTC
NA TRBJ1-4 NA TRBV5-1 CASREAPGNEKLFF TGCGCCAGCCGAGAAGCCCCGGGGAATGAAAAACTGTTTTTT
TRBD1 TRBJ2-7 few TRBV7-9 CASSFRDRDRTEQYF TGTGCCAGCAGCTTCCGGGACAGGGACCGTACGGAGCAGTACTTC
TRBD2 TRBJ2-1 few TRBV5-5 CASRNSGSHEQFF TGTGCCAGCAGAAATAGCGGGAGCCATGAGCAGTTCTTC
TRBD1 TRBJ1-1 few TRBV10-2 CASTIFQGGTEAFF TGCGCCAGCACCATCTTCCAGGGGGGGACTGAAGCTTTCTTT
NA TRBJ2-2 NA TRBV20-1 CSATKQGAAGELFF TGCAGTGCTACCAAACAGGGCGCTGCCGGGGAGCTGTTTTTT
NA TRBJ2-1 NA TRBV28 CASKPAGTYNEQFF TGTGCCAGCAAGCCGGCGGGAACCTACAATGAGCAGTTCTTC
NA TRBJ1-6 few TRBV5-1 CASSFGTARNSPLHF TGCGCCAGCAGCTTCGGAACTGCTCGTAATTCACCCCTCCACTTT
NA TRBJ2-1 few TRBV27 CASSPIAATYNEQFF TGTGCCAGCAGTCCCATAGCGGCCACCTACAATGAGCAGTTCTTC
NA TRBJ1-2 NA TRBV28 CASSFSGQFGYTF TGTGCCAGCAGTTTTAGCGGACAGTTTGGCTACACCTTC
NA TRBJ1-3 NA TRBV4-2 CASSQDQAGSGNTIYF TGTGCCAGCAGCCAAGATCAAGCGGGCTCAGGAAACACCATATATTTT
TRBD2 TRBJ2-1 NA TRBV11-3 CASSLGAAGGPDEQFF TGTGCCAGCAGCTTAGGGGCGGCGGGAGGGCCCGATGAGCAGTTCTTC
TRBD2 TRBJ2-7 few TRBV7-2 CASSLEAGGPYEQYF TGTGCCAGCAGCTTAGAGGCGGGAGGGCCGTACGAGCAGTACTTC
NA TRBJ2-3 many TRBV4-1 CASSLSGSTDTQYF TGCGCCAGCAGCCTGAGCGGGTCCACAGATACGCAGTATTTT
NA TRBJ1-1 few TRBV5-1 CASSQYLRDGGFMNTEAFF TGCGCCAGCAGCCAATATCTCCGGGACGGAGGTTTTATGAACACTGAAGCTTTCTTT
NA TRBJ2-5 NA TRBV4-1 CASSQVGGVYQETQYF TGCGCCAGCAGCCAAGTCGGCGGGGTGTACCAAGAGACCCAGTACTTC